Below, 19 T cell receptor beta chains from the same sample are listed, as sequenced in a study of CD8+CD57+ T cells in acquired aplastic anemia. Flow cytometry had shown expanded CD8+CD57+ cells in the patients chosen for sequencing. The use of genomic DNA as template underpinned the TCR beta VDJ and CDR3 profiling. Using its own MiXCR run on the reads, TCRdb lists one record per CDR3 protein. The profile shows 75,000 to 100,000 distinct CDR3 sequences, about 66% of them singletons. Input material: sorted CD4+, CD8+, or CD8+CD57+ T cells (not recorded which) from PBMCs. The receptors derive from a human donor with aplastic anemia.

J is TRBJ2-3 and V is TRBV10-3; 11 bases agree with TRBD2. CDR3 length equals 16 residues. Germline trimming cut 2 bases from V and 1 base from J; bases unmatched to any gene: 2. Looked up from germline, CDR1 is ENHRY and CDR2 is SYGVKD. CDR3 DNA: TGTGCCATCAGTGAGGCTAGCGGGGGGTGCACAGATACGCAGTATTTT. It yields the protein CAISEASGGCTDTQYF.

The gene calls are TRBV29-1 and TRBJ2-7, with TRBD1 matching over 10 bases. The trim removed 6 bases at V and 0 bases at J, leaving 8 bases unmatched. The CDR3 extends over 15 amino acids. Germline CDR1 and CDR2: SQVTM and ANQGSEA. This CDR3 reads CSVGDRGMSSYEQYF. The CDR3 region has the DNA TGCAGCGTGGGGGACAGGGGAATGAGCTCCTACGAGCAGTACTTC.

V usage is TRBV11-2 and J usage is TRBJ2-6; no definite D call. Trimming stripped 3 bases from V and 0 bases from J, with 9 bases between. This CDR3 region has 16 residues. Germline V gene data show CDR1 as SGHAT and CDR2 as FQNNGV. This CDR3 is CASSFVRFSGANVLTF. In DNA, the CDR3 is TGTGCCAGCAGCTTTGTAAGATTCTCTGGGGCCAACGTCCTGACTTTC.

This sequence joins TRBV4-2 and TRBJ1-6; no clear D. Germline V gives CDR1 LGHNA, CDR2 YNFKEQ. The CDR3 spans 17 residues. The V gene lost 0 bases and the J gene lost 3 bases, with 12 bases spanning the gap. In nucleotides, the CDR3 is TGTGCCAGCAGCCAAGATTACGGAGGGTACTATAATTCACCCCTCCACTTT. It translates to CASSQDYGGYYNSPLHF.

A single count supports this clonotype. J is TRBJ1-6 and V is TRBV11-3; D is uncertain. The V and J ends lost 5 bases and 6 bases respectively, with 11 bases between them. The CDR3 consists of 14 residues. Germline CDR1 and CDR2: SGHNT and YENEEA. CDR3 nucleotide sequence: TGTGCCAGCAGCCAGCCTCTCAGTAATTCACCCCTCCACTTT. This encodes CASSQPLSNSPLHF.

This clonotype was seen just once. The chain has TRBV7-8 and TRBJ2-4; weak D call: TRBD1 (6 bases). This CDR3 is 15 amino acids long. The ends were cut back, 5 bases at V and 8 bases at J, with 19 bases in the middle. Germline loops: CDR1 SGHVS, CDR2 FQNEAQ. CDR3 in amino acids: CASSPPGRKGDIQYF. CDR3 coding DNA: TGTGCCAGCAGCCCACCGGGACGGAAGGGGGACATTCAGTACTTC.

CDR3 region: CATSSGVDEKLFF. CDR3 nucleotides: TGTGCCACCAGTTCAGGGGTCGATGAAAAACTGTTTTTT. The chain is built from TRBV24-1 and TRBJ1-4, with D perhaps matching TRBD1 (6 bases). Looked up from germline, CDR1 is KGHDR and CDR2 is SFDVKD. This CDR3 contains 13 residues. The ends were cut back, 6 bases at V and 6 bases at J, with 10 bases in the middle.

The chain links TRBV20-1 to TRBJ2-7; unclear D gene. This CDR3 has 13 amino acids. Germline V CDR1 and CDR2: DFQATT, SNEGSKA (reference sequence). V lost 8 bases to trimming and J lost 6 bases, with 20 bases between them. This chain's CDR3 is CSTGRGDGTEQYF. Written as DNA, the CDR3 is TGCAGTACTGGCCGAGGAGACGGTACCGAGCAGTACTTC.

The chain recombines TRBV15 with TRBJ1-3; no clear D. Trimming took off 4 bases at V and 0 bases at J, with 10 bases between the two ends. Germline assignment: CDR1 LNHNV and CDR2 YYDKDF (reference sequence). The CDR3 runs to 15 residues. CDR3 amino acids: CATSNIRSSGNTIYF. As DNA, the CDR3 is TGTGCCACCAGCAACATCAGGTCCTCTGGAAACACCATATATTTT.

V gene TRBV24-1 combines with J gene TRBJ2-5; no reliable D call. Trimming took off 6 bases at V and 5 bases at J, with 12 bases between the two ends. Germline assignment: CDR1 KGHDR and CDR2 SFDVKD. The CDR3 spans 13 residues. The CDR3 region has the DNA TGTGCCACCAGTTTCGGTGGGCTCGAGACCCAGTACTTC. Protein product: CATSFGGLETQYF.

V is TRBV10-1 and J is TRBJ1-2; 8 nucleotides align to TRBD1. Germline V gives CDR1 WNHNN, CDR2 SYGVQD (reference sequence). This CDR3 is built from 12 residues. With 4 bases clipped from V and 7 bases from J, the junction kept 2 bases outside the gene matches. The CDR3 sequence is CASSAGQGGYTF. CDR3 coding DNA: TGCGCCAGCAGTGCTGGACAGGGTGGCTACACCTTC.

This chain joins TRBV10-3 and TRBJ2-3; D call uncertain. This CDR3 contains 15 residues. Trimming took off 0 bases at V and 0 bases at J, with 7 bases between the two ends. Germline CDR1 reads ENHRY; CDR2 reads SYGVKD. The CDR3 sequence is CAISESWGSTDTQYF. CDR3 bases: TGTGCCATCAGTGAGTCGTGGGGTAGCACAGATACGCAGTATTTT.

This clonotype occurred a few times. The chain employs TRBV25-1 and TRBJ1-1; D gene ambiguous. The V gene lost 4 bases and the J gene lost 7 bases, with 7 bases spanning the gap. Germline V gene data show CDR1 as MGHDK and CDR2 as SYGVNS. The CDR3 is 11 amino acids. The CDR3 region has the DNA TGTGCCAGCAGTGGACCCTTTGAAGCTTTCTTT. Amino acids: CASSGPFEAFF.

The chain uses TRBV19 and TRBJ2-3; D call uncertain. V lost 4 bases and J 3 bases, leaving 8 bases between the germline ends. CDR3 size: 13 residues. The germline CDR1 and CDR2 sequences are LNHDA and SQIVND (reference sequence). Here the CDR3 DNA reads TGTGCCAGTAGTAGAATGGCGACAGATACGCAGTATTTT. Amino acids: CASSRMATDTQYF.

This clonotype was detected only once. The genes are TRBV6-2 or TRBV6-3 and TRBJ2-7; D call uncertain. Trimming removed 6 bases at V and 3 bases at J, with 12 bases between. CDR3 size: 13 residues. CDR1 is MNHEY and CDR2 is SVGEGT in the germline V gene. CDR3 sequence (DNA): TGTGCCAGCAGCCATTTAGACGGCTACGAGCAGTACTTC. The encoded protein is CASSHLDGYEQYF.

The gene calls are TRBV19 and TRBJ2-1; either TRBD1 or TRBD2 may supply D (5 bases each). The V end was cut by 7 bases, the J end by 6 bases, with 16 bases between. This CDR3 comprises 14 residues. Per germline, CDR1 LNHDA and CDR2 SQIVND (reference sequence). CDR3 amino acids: CASTRTWDVNEQFF. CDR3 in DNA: TGTGCCAGTACCAGGACTTGGGACGTCAATGAGCAGTTCTTC.

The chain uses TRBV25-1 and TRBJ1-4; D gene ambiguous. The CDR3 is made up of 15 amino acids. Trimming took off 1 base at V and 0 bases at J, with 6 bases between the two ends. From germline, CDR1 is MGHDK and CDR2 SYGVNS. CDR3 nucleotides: TGTGCCAGCAGTGAATCCGGGACAACTAATGAAAAACTGTTTTTT. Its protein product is CASSESGTTNEKLFF.

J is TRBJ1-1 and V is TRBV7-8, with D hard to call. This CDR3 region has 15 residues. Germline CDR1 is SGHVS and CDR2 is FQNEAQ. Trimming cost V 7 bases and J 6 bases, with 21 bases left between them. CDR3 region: CASTPPSTLGAEAFF. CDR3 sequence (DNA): TGTGCCAGCACCCCACCATCCACCCTTGGAGCTGAAGCTTTCTTT.

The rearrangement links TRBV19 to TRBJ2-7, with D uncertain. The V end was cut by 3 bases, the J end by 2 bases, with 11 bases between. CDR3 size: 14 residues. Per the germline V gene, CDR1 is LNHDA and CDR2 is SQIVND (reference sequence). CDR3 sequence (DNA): TGTGCCAGTAGTATCGGACCTGGGGCCTACGAGCAGTACTTC. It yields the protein CASSIGPGAYEQYF.